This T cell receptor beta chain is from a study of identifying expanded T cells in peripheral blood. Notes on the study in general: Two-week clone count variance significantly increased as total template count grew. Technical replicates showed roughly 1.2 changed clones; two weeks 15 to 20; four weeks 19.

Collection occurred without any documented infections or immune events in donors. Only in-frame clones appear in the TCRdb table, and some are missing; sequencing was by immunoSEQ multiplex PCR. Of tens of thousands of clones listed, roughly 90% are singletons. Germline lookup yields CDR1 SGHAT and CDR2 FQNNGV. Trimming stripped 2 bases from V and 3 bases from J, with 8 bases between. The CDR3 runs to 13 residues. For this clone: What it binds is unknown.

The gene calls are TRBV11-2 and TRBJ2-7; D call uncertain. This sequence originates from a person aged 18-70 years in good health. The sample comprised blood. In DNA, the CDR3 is TGTGCCAGCAGCTTAACTACCGTCTACGAGCAGTACTTC. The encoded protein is CASSLTTVYEQYF.